Listed below are T cell receptor beta chains from one sample, sequenced in a study of cytomegalovirus exposure and HLA in healthy donors. Here immunoSEQ multiplex PCR was the method, and the copy in TCRdb shows in-frame clones only, minus some. This specimen shows around 70,000 clones; the ten leading clones hold 1.5% to 2%. Input material: PBMCs. The receptors were sampled from a woman aged 25 to 45 in good health and CMV-seronegative. Each CDR3 is given with its conserved first and last residue. A D gene is named only where the DNA matches it firmly.

J: TRBJ1-1
V: TRBV7-8
D: .
CDR3: CASSLLQAWDTEAFF
DNA: TGTGCCAGCAGCCTACTACAGGCATGGGACACTGAAGCTTTCTTT

J: TRBJ2-3
V: TRBV10-1
D: TRBD2
CDR3: CASSEVAGEGTDTQYF
DNA: TGCGCCAGCAGTGAAGTAGCGGGAGAGGGGACAGATACGCAGTATTTT

J: TRBJ2-2
V: TRBV5-1
D: TRBD2
CDR3: CASSLAGVSTGELFF
DNA: TGCGCCAGCAGCTTAGCGGGAGTATCGACCGGGGAGCTGTTTTTT

J: TRBJ1-2
V: TRBV18
D: TRBD1
CDR3: CASSPTTGGYGYTF
DNA: TGTGCCAGCTCACCAACAACAGGGGGCTATGGCTACACCTTC

J: TRBJ1-1
V: TRBV7-9
D: .
CDR3: CASSLQGGTEAFF
DNA: TGTGCCAGCAGCTTACAGGGCGGCACTGAAGCTTTCTTT

J: TRBJ2-7
V: TRBV6-5
D: .
CDR3: CASSNSAYEQYF
DNA: TGTGCCAGCAGTAACAGTGCCTACGAGCAGTACTTC

J: TRBJ2-3
V: TRBV30
D: .
CDR3: CAWSVVIGGFTDTQYF
DNA: TGTGCCTGGAGTGTAGTTATCGGCGGATTCACAGATACGCAGTATTTT

J: TRBJ2-7
V: TRBV7-2
D: TRBD2
CDR3: CASSLRGGHTYEQYF
DNA: TGTGCCAGCAGCTTGCGGGGGGGGCACACCTACGAGCAGTACTTC

J: TRBJ1-2
V: TRBV28
D: .
CDR3: CASMAEPNYGYTF
DNA: TGTGCCAGCATGGCAGAACCTAACTATGGCTACACCTTC

J: TRBJ2-7
V: TRBV7-9
D: TRBD2
CDR3: CASSGEGRESVYEQYF
DNA: TGTGCCAGCAGCGGCGAGGGGCGGGAGAGTGTGTACGAGCAGTACTTC

J: TRBJ2-1
V: TRBV29-1
D: TRBD2
CDR3: CSVETRGGTYNEQFF
DNA: TGCAGCGTTGAGACGCGGGGGGGTACCTACAATGAGCAGTTCTTC

J: TRBJ2-1
V: TRBV29-1
D: TRBD1
CDR3: CSARDSPYNEQFF
DNA: TGCAGCGCCCGGGACAGCCCATACAATGAGCAGTTCTTC

J: TRBJ1-2
V: TRBV14
D: TRBD1
CDR3: CASSQDRQGIYGYTF
DNA: TGTGCCAGCAGCCAAGATCGACAGGGCATCTATGGCTACACCTTC

J: TRBJ1-1
V: TRBV29-1
D: TRBD1
CDR3: CSVAQGGDTEAFF
DNA: TGCAGCGTTGCACAGGGGGGGGACACTGAAGCTTTCTTT

J: TRBJ1-5
V: TRBV7-2
D: .
CDR3: CASSLAGTANQPQHF
DNA: TGTGCCAGCAGCTTAGCGGGCACCGCCAATCAGCCCCAGCATTTT

J: TRBJ2-3
V: TRBV7-9
D: TRBD2
CDR3: CASSFYTSGGAADTQYF
DNA: TGTGCCAGCAGCTTCTATACTAGCGGGGGGGCCGCAGATACGCAGTATTTT

J: TRBJ1-1
V: TRBV6-1
D: .
CDR3: CASSEEAGTVTEAFF
DNA: TGTGCCAGCAGTGAAGAGGCCGGGACTGTAACTGAAGCTTTCTTT

J: TRBJ2-2
V: TRBV7-9
D: .
CDR3: CASSDGSGELFF
DNA: TGTGCCAGCAGCGATGGGAGCGGGGAGCTGTTTTTT

J: TRBJ2-7
V: TRBV19
D: TRBD2
CDR3: CASSPTSGGSYEQYF
DNA: TGTGCCAGTAGTCCGACTAGCGGGGGATCCTACGAGCAGTACTTC

J: TRBJ1-6
V: TRBV7-8
D: .
CDR3: CASSLVGFGWSSYNSPLHF
DNA: TGTGCCAGCAGCTTAGTAGGTTTTGGGTGGAGCTCCTATAATTCACCCCTACACTTT

J: TRBJ2-7
V: TRBV30
D: TRBD1
CDR3: CAWDRGVWAYEQYF
DNA: TGTGCCTGGGACAGGGGAGTTTGGGCCTACGAGCAGTACTTC

J: TRBJ1-2
V: TRBV30
D: .
CDR3: CAWSLQSFYGYTF
DNA: TGTGCCTGGAGCCTACAGAGTTTCTATGGCTACACCTTC

J: TRBJ2-2
V: TRBV30
D: TRBD2
CDR3: CAWRRGLAGGPNTGELFF
DNA: TGTGCCTGGAGGAGAGGACTAGCGGGAGGGCCGAACACCGGGGAGCTGTTTTTT

J: TRBJ2-2
V: TRBV5-4
D: .
CDR3: CASSLASGSAGELFF
DNA: TGTGCCAGCAGCTTGGCCTCAGGGTCGGCCGGGGAGCTGTTTTTT

J: TRBJ1-2
V: TRBV9
D: .
CDR3: CASSARESGRNGYTF
DNA: TGTGCCAGCAGCGCCAGGGAATCCGGGCGCAATGGCTACACCTTC

J: TRBJ1-2
V: TRBV4-1
D: TRBD1
CDR3: CASSQDRTGRYGYTF
DNA: TGCGCCAGCAGCCAAGACAGGACAGGGCGCTATGGCTACACCTTC

J: TRBJ1-2
V: TRBV30
D: .
CDR3: CAWTATGYGYTF
DNA: TGTGCCTGGACAGCGACTGGGTATGGCTACACCTTC

J: TRBJ2-5
V: TRBV5-4
D: TRBD1
CDR3: CASSSGQPAETQYF
DNA: TGTGCCAGCAGCTCGGGACAGCCCGCGGAGACCCAGTACTTC

J: TRBJ1-1
V: TRBV11-2
D: .
CDR3: CASSLQGVNTEAFF
DNA: TGTGCCAGCAGCTTACAGGGCGTGAACACTGAAGCTTTCTTT

J: TRBJ2-1
V: TRBV5-1
D: .
CDR3: CASSILAGGAYNEQFF
DNA: TGCGCCAGCAGCATACTAGCCGGGGGAGCATACAATGAGCAGTTCTTC

J: TRBJ2-6
V: TRBV29-1
D: TRBD1
CDR3: CSLRGTGGDSGANVLTF
DNA: TGCAGCCTCAGAGGGACAGGTGGGGACTCTGGGGCCAACGTCCTGACTTTC

J: TRBJ2-7
V: TRBV9
D: .
CDR3: CASSVGRGRGYEQYF
DNA: TGTGCCAGCAGCGTAGGCCGGGGTCGAGGCTACGAGCAGTACTTC

J: TRBJ1-3
V: TRBV2
D: .
CDR3: CASNDGGYYGNTIYF
DNA: TGTGCCAGCAACGACGGCGGATATTACGGAAACACCATATATTTT

J: TRBJ1-2
V: TRBV6-5
D: .
CDR3: CASAVSSAKGYTF
DNA: TGTGCCAGCGCCGTCTCTAGCGCAAAGGGCTACACCTTC

J: TRBJ2-1
V: TRBV18
D: TRBD2
CDR3: CASSWTSGSQGNNEQFF
DNA: TGTGCCAGCTCATGGACTAGCGGGAGTCAGGGAAACAATGAGCAGTTCTTC

J: TRBJ2-1
V: TRBV6-5
D: .
CDR3: CASSRYDEQFF
DNA: TGTGCCAGCAGCCGCTACGATGAGCAGTTCTTC

J: TRBJ1-5
V: TRBV25-1
D: .
CDR3: CASSWGGPNQPQHF
DNA: TGTGCCAGCAGTTGGGGGGGGCCAAATCAGCCCCAGCATTTT

J: TRBJ1-5
V: TRBV19
D: TRBD1
CDR3: CASRGDRASQPQHF
DNA: TGTGCCAGTAGAGGAGACAGGGCTTCTCAGCCCCAGCATTTT

J: TRBJ1-5
V: TRBV28
D: .
CDR3: CASTQLNQPQHF
DNA: TGTGCCAGCACTCAACTAAATCAGCCCCAGCATTTT

J: TRBJ2-7
V: TRBV6-6
D: .
CDR3: CASSYENEQYF
DNA: TGTGCCAGCAGTTATGAGAACGAGCAGTACTTC

J: TRBJ2-6
V: TRBV28
D: .
CDR3: CASSFLSDSGANVLTF
DNA: TGTGCCAGCAGTTTCCTCTCAGACTCTGGGGCCAACGTCCTGACTTTC

J: TRBJ2-3
V: TRBV6-1
D: TRBD2
CDR3: CASSESGGGTDTQYF
DNA: TGTGCCAGCAGTGAAAGCGGGGGGGGCACAGATACGCAGTATTTT

J: TRBJ2-7
V: TRBV27
D: .
CDR3: CASTWGVSSYEQYF
DNA: TGTGCCAGCACCTGGGGGGTGAGCTCCTACGAGCAGTACTTC

J: TRBJ1-2
V: TRBV28
D: .
CDR3: CASSLAANYGYTF
DNA: TGTGCCAGCAGTTTGGCGGCGAACTATGGCTACACCTTC

J: TRBJ1-3
V: TRBV9
D: TRBD1
CDR3: CASSRDRSSGNTIYF
DNA: TGTGCCAGCAGTCGGGACAGGTCCTCTGGAAACACCATATATTTT

J: TRBJ2-7
V: TRBV28
D: .
CDR3: CALSGREAYEQYF
DNA: TGTGCCTTATCGGGCCGGGAAGCCTACGAGCAGTACTTC

J: TRBJ2-7
V: TRBV4-3
D: TRBD2
CDR3: CASSQGTSGGNEQYF
DNA: TGCGCCAGCAGCCAAGGGACTAGCGGGGGCAACGAGCAGTACTTC

J: TRBJ1-2
V: TRBV4-2
D: .
CDR3: CASSQDRGNYGYTF
DNA: TGTGCCAGCAGCCAAGACAGGGGTAACTATGGCTACACCTTC

J: TRBJ2-1
V: TRBV5-4
D: TRBD1
CDR3: CASSPKGAVEVKFF
DNA: TGTGCCAGCAGCCCGAAGGGGGCGGTGGAGGTTAAGTTCTTC

J: TRBJ1-2
V: TRBV29-1
D: TRBD1
CDR3: CSVEEGGRGRQGYGYTF
DNA: TGCAGCGTTGAAGAGGGGGGCAGGGGGCGGCAAGGCTATGGCTACACCTTC

J: TRBJ1-2
V: TRBV9
D: .
CDR3: CASSARQEGGRANYGYTF
DNA: TGTGCCAGCAGCGCTAGACAGGAAGGGGGACGGGCTAACTATGGCTACACCTTC

J: TRBJ2-7
V: TRBV14
D: .
CDR3: CASSFSGTYEQYF
DNA: TGTGCCAGCAGCTTCTCCGGGACCTACGAGCAGTACTTC

J: TRBJ2-7
V: TRBV5-4
D: .
CDR3: CASSPGGTGSYEQYF
DNA: TGTGCCAGCAGCCCGGGGGGGACAGGGAGCTACGAGCAGTACTTC